Shown below are 29 T cell receptor beta chains from a single sample sequenced in a study of T cell changes during pregnancy in multiple sclerosis. Data came from immunoSEQ multiplex PCR; TCRdb stores just in-frame clones and leaves some out. Of approximately 80,000 clones in the sample, 94% were seen once. This specimen was peripheral blood, taken in the third trimester of pregnancy. These receptors all stem from a female donor with multiple sclerosis, enrolled in a pregnancy study.

Only one count was recorded for this clone. The chain uses TRBV14 and TRBJ2-3; 8 nucleotides align to TRBD2. The CDR3 extends over 15 amino acids. V dropped 2 bases and J dropped 4; count of bases not matched to a gene: 5. Germline V gene sequence: CDR1 SGHDN, CDR2 FVKESK. The CDR3 here is CASSQFGGGSDTQYF. As DNA, the CDR3 is TGTGCCAGCAGCCAATTCGGGGGGGGTTCAGATACGCAGTATTTT.

The V call is TRBV11-2, the J call TRBJ2-5; D perhaps matches TRBD1 (6 bases). The CDR3 extends over 15 amino acids. Trimming cost V 5 bases and J 4 bases, with 17 bases left between them. Per germline, CDR1 SGHAT and CDR2 FQNNGV. The DNA of the CDR3 is TGTGCCAGCAGCAATCAACAGGGTTCTGGAGAGACCCAGTACTTC. Its protein product is CASSNQQGSGETQYF. The entire variable domain, with the rest obtained from reference TRBV11-2 and TRBJ2-5, is as follows: EAGVAQSPRYKIIEKRQSVAFWCNPISGHATLYWYQQILGQGPKLLIQFQNNGVVDDSQLPKDRFSAERLKGVDSTLKIQPAKLEDSAVYLCASSNQQGSGETQYFGPGTRLLVL.

The chain employs TRBV7-3 and TRBJ2-1; the match to TRBD1 covers 9 bases. From germline, CDR1 is SGHTA and CDR2 FQGTGA. The CDR3 runs 15 residues. The junction had 4 bases not matched to a gene; V was cut back by 4 bases and J by 3 bases. DNA for the CDR3: TGTGCCAGCAGCTCCGGGACAGGGCTCTACAATGAGCAGTTCTTC. Translated: CASSSGTGLYNEQFF.

This rearrangement joins TRBV19 to TRBJ2-7; 13 positions agree with TRBD2. Germline CDR1 is LNHDA and CDR2 is SQIVND (reference sequence). The CDR3 totals 15 residues. Trimming removed 9 bases from V and 6 bases from J; junction bases left unmatched: 11. The CDR3 is CASRLAGGSPGEQYF. CDR3 nucleotide sequence: TGTGCCAGCAGACTAGCGGGGGGTAGTCCCGGCGAGCAGTACTTC.

The J gene is TRBJ1-1, the V gene TRBV6-5; TRBD1 aligns across 9 bases. In germline, CDR1 is MNHEY, CDR2 SVGAGI. CDR3 length: 13 amino acids. Trimming cost V 7 bases and J 7 bases; bases outside gene matches: 7. CDR3 nucleotides: TGTGCCAGCACAGAAACAGGGGGCGTTGAAGCTTTCTTT. This codes for CASTETGGVEAFF.

This chain uses TRBV27 with TRBJ2-7; TRBD1 matches 8 bases. V lost 5 bases, J lost 7 bases, and 7 bases stayed unmatched. CDR1 and CDR2 (germline): MNHEY, SMNVEV (reference sequence). This CDR3 spans 13 amino acids. CDR3 nucleotides: TGTGCCAGCAGTCGGACAGGGTCGGAGGAGCAGTACTTC. It is translated as CASSRTGSEEQYF.

The V and J genes are TRBV18 and TRBJ1-1, with D uncertain. Germline V lookup: CDR1 KGHSH, CDR2 LQKENI. CDR3 length equals 13 residues. Between the trimmed V and J ends, which lost 6 bases and 0 bases, there was a span of 8 bases. This CDR3 reads CASSELMNTEAFF. For the CDR3, the DNA is TGTGCCAGCTCTGAGCTGATGAACACTGAAGCTTTCTTT. The full variable domain, with the rest looked up from reference TRBV18 and TRBJ1-1, is NAGVMQNPRHLVRRRGQEARLRCSPMKGHSHVYWYRQLPEEGLKFMVYLQKENIIDESGMPKERFSAEFPKEGPSILRIQQVVRGDSAAYFCASSELMNTEAFFGQGTRLTVV.

The table lists this clone with a few counts. This sequence joins TRBV18 and TRBJ1-1; tentatively, D is TRBD1 (5 bases). V lost 4 bases and J lost 0, with 6 bases in between. The CDR3 consists of 13 residues. Germline lookup yields CDR1 KGHSH and CDR2 LQKENI. DNA of the CDR3: TGTGCCAGCTCACAACAGGTGAACACTGAAGCTTTCTTT. It yields the protein CASSQQVNTEAFF.

The chain has TRBV2 and TRBJ2-1, with 7 bases aligning to TRBD1. CDR1 is SNHLY, CDR2 FYNNEI, per germline. This CDR3 spans 15 amino acids. After removal of 6 bases from V and 0 bases from J, the junction contained 5 bases not matched to a gene. The DNA for the CDR3 is TGTGCCAGCAGAGCGGACAGGAGCTCCTACAATGAGCAGTTCTTC. As protein: CASRADRSSYNEQFF.

V is TRBV6-5 and J is TRBJ2-7; D may be TRBD2 (6 bases). Germline V CDR1 and CDR2: MNHEY, SVGAGI. This CDR3 comprises 13 residues. With 10 bases removed from V and 7 bases from J, the gap between germline ends came to 20 bases. The CDR3 DNA is TGTGCCACCCACTTTGAAGGGGCGGGGGAGCAGTACTTC. Protein product: CATHFEGAGEQYF.

The chain employs TRBV25-1 and TRBJ1-1; D might be TRBD1 (5 bases). The CDR3 has 15 amino acids. V shed 3 bases and J shed 0 bases, with 11 bases lying between them. Germline V gene data show CDR1 as MGHDK and CDR2 as SYGVNS. The CDR3 coding sequence is TGTGCCAGCAGTGATCCCCAGGGTTTGAACACTGAAGCTTTCTTT. It encodes CASSDPQGLNTEAFF.

The V and J genes are TRBV25-1 and TRBJ1-1; D gene uncertain. The CDR3 spans 10 residues. Trimming removed 11 bases from V and 8 bases from J, with 12 bases in between. Germline V CDR1 and CDR2: MGHDK, SYGVNS. The CDR3 coding sequence is TGTGCCGCAGGAGGAGCAGAAGCTTTCTTT. It is translated as CAAGGAEAFF.

This chain connects TRBV7-6 to TRBJ2-5; 11 bases agree with TRBD2. This CDR3 has 17 amino acids. The germline V gene encodes CDR1 SGHVS and CDR2 FNYEAQ. V gave up 1 base and J gave up 5 bases; unmatched junction bases: 9. CDR3 protein: CASSLVIAGGSPETQYF. The CDR3 DNA sequence: TGTGCCAGCAGCTTAGTGATAGCGGGGGGGTCACCGGAGACCCAGTACTTC.

The V and J genes are TRBV14 and TRBJ2-1, with TRBD1 identical over 8 bases. Germline CDR1 is SGHDN and CDR2 is FVKESK. The CDR3 consists of 15 residues. The V and J ends lost 1 base and 7 bases, in that order; junction bases with no gene match: 6. The CDR3 DNA sequence: TGTGCCAGCAGCCAAGGCAGGGGGCAGATGAATGAGCAGTTCTTC. Encoded protein: CASSQGRGQMNEQFF.

The V and J genes are TRBV15 and TRBJ2-7, with 10 bases identical to TRBD1. Germline CDR1 LNHNV, CDR2 YYDKDF (reference sequence). The trim removed 3 bases at V and 5 bases at J, leaving 7 bases unmatched. CDR3 length: 15 residues. The CDR3 nucleotides are TGTGCCACCAGCAGGTCCAGACAGGGGGCGAACGAGCAGTACTTC. Translating gives CATSRSRQGANEQYF.

The J gene is TRBJ2-1, the V gene TRBV27; weak D call: TRBD1 (6 bases). In germline, CDR1 is MNHEY, CDR2 SMNVEV (reference sequence). There are 12 residues in the CDR3. V lost 7 bases and J lost 4, with 8 bases in between. The DNA of the CDR3 is TGTGCCAGCAATACAGGGTACAATGAGCAGTTCTTC. Its translation is CASNTGYNEQFF.

In this sample, this clone turned up many times. The chain recombines TRBV11-2 with TRBJ1-6; D remains unclear. Trimming took off 5 bases at V and 6 bases at J, with 17 bases between the two ends. CDR1 is SGHAT, CDR2 FQNNGV, per germline. The CDR3 contains 16 residues. The CDR3 reads CASSAMLRAANSPLHF. The CDR3 nucleotides read TGTGCCAGCAGCGCCATGCTCCGAGCGGCTAATTCACCCCTCCACTTT.

CDR3 nucleotides: TGTGCCAGCAGCGTAGTACAGTCTGGCACCGGGGAGCTGTTTTTT. Amino acid sequence: CASSVVQSGTGELFF. This chain links TRBV9 with TRBJ2-2, with D hard to call. The CDR3 consists of 15 residues. V shed 0 bases and J shed 4 bases, with 10 bases lying between them. The germline CDR1 and CDR2 sequences are SGDLS and YYNGEE.

The V gene is TRBV9, the J gene TRBJ1-6; 7 nucleotides line up with TRBD1. Trimming at V came to 3 bases and at J to 9 bases, leaving 9 bases not matched to a gene. CDR3 length: 15 amino acids. Germline V gives CDR1 SGDLS, CDR2 YYNGEE. The CDR3 DNA reads TGTGCCAGCAGCGCGCCAGGGGGTGGCGCTTCACCCCTCCACTTT. Translated: CASSAPGGGASPLHF.

The V gene is TRBV12-5, the J gene TRBJ2-3; tentatively, D is TRBD1 (6 bases). V was clipped by 6 bases and J by 0 bases, with 10 bases between them. The CDR3 runs 14 residues. CDR1 is LGHNT and CDR2 is FRNRAP in the germline V gene. In nucleotides, the CDR3 is TGTGCTAGTGGCAGCAGGGGCAGCACAGATACGCAGTATTTT. Amino acid sequence: CASGSRGSTDTQYF.

The chain recombines TRBV2 with TRBJ1-5; 8 nucleotides match TRBD1. The length of the CDR3 is 16 residues. CDR1 is SNHLY, CDR2 FYNNEI, per germline. V was pared by 5 bases and J by 4 bases, with 10 bases of the junction left unmatched. The CDR3 nucleotides read TGTGCCAGCAGTATTTCTCTGGACAGGGCGAATCAGCCCCAGCATTTT. It encodes CASSISLDRANQPQHF.

The rearrangement links TRBV2 to TRBJ1-3, with D possibly TRBD1 on 5 matching bases. The V end lost 11 bases, the J end lost 2 bases, and 16 bases lay between the germline ends. Germline V lookup: CDR1 SNHLY, CDR2 FYNNEI. The CDR3 length is 14 residues. CDR3 coding DNA: TGTGCCGTACCCAGGGTCCAAACTGGAAACACCATATATTTT. Amino acid sequence: CAVPRVQTGNTIYF.

The chain links TRBV6-4 to TRBJ2-1; 10 positions agree with TRBD2. Germline V gene lookup returns CDR1 MRHNA and CDR2 SNTAGT. The CDR3 covers 14 residues. V was pared by 2 bases and J by 7 bases, with 2 bases of the junction left unmatched. The CDR3 spells CASSDGSGGNEQFF. The CDR3 DNA follows: TGTGCCAGCAGTGACGGTAGCGGGGGGAATGAGCAGTTCTTC.

CDR3 protein: CASSSAGGTYNEQFF. The CDR3, as DNA: TGTGCCAGCAGTTCCGCGGGGGGGACCTACAATGAGCAGTTCTTC. The genes are TRBV5-4 and TRBJ2-1, with 9 bases matching TRBD2. The germline gives CDR1 SGHNT, CDR2 YYREEE (reference sequence). The CDR3 has 15 residues. The junction had 5 bases not matched to a gene; V was cut back by 5 bases and J by 2 bases.

The V and J genes are TRBV4-1 and TRBJ1-5, with 7 bases lining up with TRBD1. Germline V gene data show CDR1 as MGHRA and CDR2 as YSYEKL. The CDR3 is 15 residues long. Trimming cost V 6 bases and J 0 bases; bases outside gene matches: 5. Here the CDR3 reads CASRGTVVSNQPQHF. The DNA of the CDR3 is TGCGCCAGCAGGGGGACAGTCGTTAGCAATCAGCCCCAGCATTTT.

This sequence joins TRBV10-3 and TRBJ2-7; TRBD1 agrees at 7 bases. The germline gives CDR1 ENHRY, CDR2 SYGVKD. Unmatched junction bases numbered 4, after V lost 2 bases and J lost 0 bases. This CDR3 is built from 15 residues. CDR3 sequence: CAISEKTGFSYEQYF. The CDR3 region has the DNA TGTGCCATCAGTGAGAAGACAGGGTTCTCCTACGAGCAGTACTTC.

This clone has a single count. The V and J genes are TRBV5-1 and TRBJ2-5, with 8 bases matching TRBD1. Trimming took 4 bases from V and 1 from J; bases not matched to a gene: 6. Per the germline V gene, CDR1 is SGHRS and CDR2 is YFSETQ. CDR3 size: 15 residues. The CDR3 DNA reads TGCGCCAGCAGCCTCCAGGGGGCAATCCAAGAGACCCAGTACTTC. As protein: CASSLQGAIQETQYF.

This clone appeared a single time. The chain recombines TRBV15 with TRBJ2-2; D is unclear. Germline CDR1 reads LNHNV; CDR2 reads YYDKDF (reference sequence). The CDR3 contains 15 residues. The V end was cut by 0 bases, the J end by 3 bases, with 8 bases between. The CDR3 nucleotides read TGTGCCACCAGCAGAGATCTACAGCACACCGGGGAGCTGTTTTTT. Translation: CATSRDLQHTGELFF.

Worth noting for this clone: Other nucleotide sequences in the sample specify the same CDR3. This chain links TRBV27 with TRBJ2-5; unclear D gene. Per the germline V gene, CDR1 is MNHEY and CDR2 is SMNVEV (reference sequence). V lost 6 bases and J lost 5, with 7 bases in between. The length of the CDR3 is 11 residues. The CDR3 nucleotides read TGTGCCAGCAGCCGCGGTGAGACCCAGTACTTC. It specifies CASSRGETQYF.